The next 18 T cell receptor beta chains were all read from a single sample in a study of cytomegalovirus exposure and HLA in healthy donors. The PCR used 60 Vbeta and 13 Jbeta primers. The assay was immunoSEQ multiplex PCR, and TCRdb's table has in-frame clones only and misses some. The data show approximately 150,000 clones, approximately 80% seen once. The specimen was PBMCs. The source of these receptors is a male donor in good health and CMV-seronegative.

The chain couples TRBV6-4 to TRBJ2-3, with D possibly TRBD1 on 6 matching bases. V shed 2 bases and J shed 3 bases, with 9 bases lying between them. There are 14 residues in the CDR3. Germline CDR1 MRHNA, CDR2 SNTAGT. CDR3 in amino acids: CASSDTGSTDTQYF. For the CDR3, the DNA is TGTGCCAGCAGTGACACAGGGTCGACAGATACGCAGTATTTT.

The count of this clone is one. The chain links TRBV9 to TRBJ2-3; tentative D call: TRBD1 (5 bases). The CDR3 has 15 amino acids. Trimming shortened V by 3 bases and J by 1 base, and 12 bases separated the two germline ends. Germline loops: CDR1 SGDLS, CDR2 YYNGEE. DNA for the CDR3: TGTGCCAGCAGCGCCCACTCACAGGGCACAGATACGCAGTATTTT. It translates to CASSAHSQGTDTQYF.

The V and J genes are TRBV9 and TRBJ1-3; possibly TRBD1 for D (6 bases). The V end lost 1 base, the J end lost 0 bases, and 11 bases lay between the germline ends. Germline CDR1 SGDLS, CDR2 YYNGEE. This CDR3 has 16 residues. In DNA form, the CDR3 reads TGTGCCAGCAGCGTAAGGGGGACACTCTCTGGAAACACCATATATTTT. Its protein is CASSVRGTLSGNTIYF.

The chain couples TRBV28 to TRBJ1-2; TRBD1 matches 7 bases. This CDR3 comprises 15 residues. The trim removed 0 bases at V and 4 bases at J, leaving 5 bases unmatched. Per germline, CDR1 MDHEN and CDR2 SYDVKM. As DNA, the CDR3 is TGTGCCAGCAGTTTATGGCAGGGGGGAGGCTATGGCTACACCTTC. It yields the protein CASSLWQGGGYGYTF.

This clone is a singleton in its sample. The chain has TRBV19 and TRBJ1-1; possible D gene TRBD1, 6 bases. The CDR3 covers 16 residues. V lost 6 bases and J 4 bases, leaving 21 bases between the germline ends. CDR1 and CDR2 from the germline V gene are LNHDA and SQIVND (reference sequence). This CDR3 is CASSPRLGGGSTEAFF. The CDR3, as DNA: TGTGCCAGTAGCCCGCGGTTGGGAGGGGGTAGCACTGAAGCTTTCTTT.

This sequence joins TRBV5-1 and TRBJ1-2, with D unresolved. The germline V gene encodes CDR1 SGHRS and CDR2 YFSETQ. CDR3 length equals 15 residues. V was pared by 3 bases and J by 4 bases, with 16 bases between. For the CDR3, the DNA is TGCGCCAGCAGCTCGGGGAGGAGGCCCGGCTATGGCTACACCTTC. It encodes CASSSGRRPGYGYTF.

V and J are TRBV4-3 and TRBJ2-7; 8 bases line up with TRBD2. J gave up 4 bases and V 4 bases, and 12 bases lay outside the gene matches. CDR3 length equals 16 residues. Germline V gives CDR1 LGHNA, CDR2 YSLEER. CDR3 region: CASSLVPGLVVYEQYF. The CDR3 nucleotides read TGCGCCAGCAGCCTGGTGCCGGGACTAGTGGTTTACGAGCAGTACTTC.

CDR3 sequence (DNA): TGCGCCAGCAGACCCTCCGCATCTAGCGGGAGTACTCCGTACCAAGAGACCCAGTACTTC. Residues: CASRPSASSGSTPYQETQYF. The chain has TRBV4-3 and TRBJ2-5; the match to TRBD2 covers 10 bases. The ends lost 6 bases at V and 0 bases at J; junction bases unmatched: 19. The CDR3 is 20 amino acids. The germline CDR1 and CDR2 sequences are LGHNA and YSLEER.

The CDR3: CASSLEGAGTQYF. CDR3 in DNA: TGTGCCAGCAGCCTGGAGGGGGCCGGGACCCAGTACTTC. J is TRBJ2-5 and V is TRBV7-8; weak D call: TRBD1 (7 bases). CDR1 is SGHVS, CDR2 FQNEAQ, per germline. This CDR3 region has 13 residues. Trimming stripped 5 bases from V and 7 bases from J, with 14 bases between.

The V gene is TRBV5-6, the J gene TRBJ2-7; D gene ambiguous. CDR1 SGHDT and CDR2 YYEEEE come from the germline V gene. The V gene lost 3 bases and the J gene lost 3 bases, with 4 bases spanning the gap. The CDR3 length is 11 residues. In DNA, the CDR3 is TGTGCCAGCAGCTACATCTACGAGCAGTACTTC. Amino acids: CASSYIYEQYF.

The chain recombines TRBV5-4 with TRBJ2-6; possible D gene TRBD1, 5 bases. The V and J ends lost 0 bases and 1 base respectively, with 11 bases between them. Germline V gene data show CDR1 as SGHNT and CDR2 as YYREEE (reference sequence). The CDR3 has 17 residues. CDR3 nucleotide sequence: TGTGCCAGCAGCTTGGAGCAGGGATCGTCTGGGGCCAACGTCCTGACTTTC. This sequence encodes CASSLEQGSSGANVLTF. The full variable domain, rest sourced from reference TRBV5-4 and TRBJ2-6, is ETGVTQSPTHLIKTRGQQVTLRCSSQSGHNTVSWYQQALGQGPQFIFQYYREEENGRGNFPPRFSGLQFPNYSSELNVNALELDDSALYLCASSLEQGSSGANVLTFGAGSRLTVL.

The V call is TRBV6-5, the J call TRBJ1-6; possible D gene TRBD1, 6 bases. V shed 2 bases and J shed 10 bases, with 15 bases lying between them. Germline CDR1 reads MNHEY; CDR2 reads SVGAGI. The CDR3 contains 15 residues. The CDR3 DNA reads TGTGCCAGCAGTTACGGGGGAGGGGGTATATCACCCCTCCACTTT. Encoded protein: CASSYGGGGISPLHF.

The chain links TRBV5-1 to TRBJ1-1; 9 nucleotides align to TRBD1. With 4 bases clipped from V and 1 base from J, the junction kept 5 bases outside the gene matches. Germline loops: CDR1 SGHRS, CDR2 YFSETQ. The CDR3 is made up of 15 amino acids. CDR3 in DNA: TGCGCCAGCAGCCAGGACAGGGGAAGGAACACTGAAGCTTTCTTT. This codes for CASSQDRGRNTEAFF.

In this sample, this clone turned up a few times. J is TRBJ1-5 and V is TRBV5-1, with TRBD1 matching 9 bases. Per germline, CDR1 SGHRS and CDR2 YFSETQ. CDR3 length: 17 residues. The V gene end was trimmed by 4 bases and the J gene end by 5 bases; junction bases not matched to a gene: 13. DNA for the CDR3: TGCGCCAGCAGCCCCAGGACAGGGGCCATGTCCGATCAGCCCCAGCATTTT. It encodes CASSPRTGAMSDQPQHF.

The chain combines TRBV21-1 with TRBJ1-5; the table's D call, TRBD1, was not checked against the DNA. TRBV21-1 is marked as a pseudogene. This CDR3 region has 15 residues. Here the CDR3 DNA reads TGTGCCAGCAGCACGAGCGACAGGGTACACCAGCCCCAGCATTTT. Protein: CASSTSDRVHQPQHF.

This sequence joins TRBV4-3 and TRBJ2-3; 11 nucleotides agree with TRBD2. V was pared by 4 bases and J by 2 bases, with 5 bases of the junction left unmatched. The germline V gene encodes CDR1 LGHNA and CDR2 YSLEER. This CDR3 is 16 amino acids long. CDR3 coding DNA: TGCGCCAGCAGCCTCCGGGGACTAGCGGACACAGATACGCAGTATTTT. As protein: CASSLRGLADTDTQYF.

V is TRBV27 and J is TRBJ2-2, with D maybe TRBD1 (5 bases). Germline V gene sequence: CDR1 MNHEY, CDR2 SMNVEV (reference sequence). V was cut by 0 bases and J by 6 bases, with 17 bases left in between. The CDR3 contains 17 residues. The CDR3 loop is CASSLSVGPAYAGELFF. CDR3 in DNA: TGTGCCAGCAGTTTATCGGTGGGGCCAGCCTACGCCGGGGAGCTGTTTTTT.

The V call is TRBV27, the J call TRBJ2-3, with D unresolved. The CDR3 loop spans 13 amino acids. With 4 bases removed from V and 5 bases from J, the gap between germline ends came to 10 bases. From germline, CDR1 is MNHEY and CDR2 SMNVEV (reference sequence). DNA of the CDR3: TGTGCCAGCAGTTCCCGACGAGGAGATACGCAGTATTTT. Amino acids: CASSSRRGDTQYF.